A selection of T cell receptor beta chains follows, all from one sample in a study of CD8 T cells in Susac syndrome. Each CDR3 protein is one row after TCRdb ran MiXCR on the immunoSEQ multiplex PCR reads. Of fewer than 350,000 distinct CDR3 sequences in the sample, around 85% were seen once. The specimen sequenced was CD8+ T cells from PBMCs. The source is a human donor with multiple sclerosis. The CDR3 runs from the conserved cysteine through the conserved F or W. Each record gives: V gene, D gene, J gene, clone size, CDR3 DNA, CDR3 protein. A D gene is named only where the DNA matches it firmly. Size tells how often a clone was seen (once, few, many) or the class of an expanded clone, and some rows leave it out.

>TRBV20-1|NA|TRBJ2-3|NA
TGCAGTGCGCGTCCGGGCCACGCACCAGATACGCAGTATTTT
CSARPGHAPDTQYF
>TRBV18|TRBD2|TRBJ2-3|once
TGTGCCAGCTCACTGTTGGAGCTAGCGGGAGCAAGGCATGCGCAGTATTTT
CASSLLELAGARHAQYF
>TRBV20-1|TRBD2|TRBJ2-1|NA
TGCAGTGCTAGGGTTAGCGGGGTCTACAATGAGCAGTTCTTC
CSARVSGVYNEQFF
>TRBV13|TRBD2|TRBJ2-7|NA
TGTGCCAGCAGCGGGATAGCGGGAGGGGTCTCCTACGAGCAGTACTTC
CASSGIAGGVSYEQYF
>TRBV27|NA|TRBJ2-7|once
TGTGCCAGCAGTTCACCAGCCCGGGTGCCCCGGTACGAGCAGTACTTC
CASSSPARVPRYEQYF
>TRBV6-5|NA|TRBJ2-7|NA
TGTGCCAGCAGTTACTCGGTGACGATCCCTTCCTACGAGCAGTACTTC
CASSYSVTIPSYEQYF
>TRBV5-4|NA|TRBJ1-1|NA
TGTGCCAGCACCGAAGGGCACCAGAACACTGAAGCTTTCTTT
CASTEGHQNTEAFF
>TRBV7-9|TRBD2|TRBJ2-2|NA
TGTGCCAGCAGCGCTGGACTAGCGGAGAACACCGGGGAGCTGTTTTTT
CASSAGLAENTGELFF
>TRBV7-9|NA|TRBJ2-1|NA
TGTGCCGCCAGGAGCCCGGTGACGAATGAGCAGTTCTTC
CAARSPVTNEQFF
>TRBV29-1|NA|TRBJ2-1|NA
TGCAGCGTCTTAGGACGTCTCATCTACAATGAGCAGTTCTTC
CSVLGRLIYNEQFF
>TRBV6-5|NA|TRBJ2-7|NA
TGTGCCAGCAGTTACGAGGGGACGGCATCCTACGAGCAGTACTTC
CASSYEGTASYEQYF
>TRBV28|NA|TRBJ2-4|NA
TGTGCCAGCAGACCCGGAGGGCTTCTAGCCAAAAACATTCAGTACTTC
CASRPGGLLAKNIQYF
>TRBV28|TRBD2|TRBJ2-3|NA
TGTGCCAGCAGTTTACGGGTTGGACTAGCGGGAGCCATGGCAGATACGCAGTATTTT
CASSLRVGLAGAMADTQYF
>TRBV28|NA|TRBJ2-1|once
TGTGCCAGCCTCAGGGGAGCGGGTACCAATGAGCAGTTCTTC
CASLRGAGTNEQFF
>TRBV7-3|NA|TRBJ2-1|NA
TGTGCCAGCAGCTCGCCCCCTGGGCATGAGCAGTTCTTC
CASSSPPGHEQFF
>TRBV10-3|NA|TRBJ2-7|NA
TGTGCCATCAGTGAGGGGGCAGGGTACGAGCAGTACTTC
CAISEGAGYEQYF
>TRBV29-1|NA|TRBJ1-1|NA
TGCAGCGTTGAACCCCTCCCCGGGACTGAAGCTTTCTTT
CSVEPLPGTEAFF
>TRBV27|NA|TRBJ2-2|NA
TGTGCCAGCAGTTTCGGGGGTACCGGGGAGCTGTTTTTT
CASSFGGTGELFF
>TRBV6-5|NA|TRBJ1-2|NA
TGTGCCAGCAGTTATGGCCAGGCTTGGTATGGCTACACCTTC
CASSYGQAWYGYTF
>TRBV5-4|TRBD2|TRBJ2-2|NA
TGTGCCAGCAGCGTAGGCCTAGCGGGAGCTCCCGGGGAGCTGTTTTTT
CASSVGLAGAPGELFF
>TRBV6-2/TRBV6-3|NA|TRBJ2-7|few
TGTGCCAGCACCAAAGGCATCCTCGGCTACGAGCAGTACTTC
CASTKGILGYEQYF
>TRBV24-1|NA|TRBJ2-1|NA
TGTGCCACCAGTGATTTGCAGTACAATGAGCAGTTCTTC
CATSDLQYNEQFF
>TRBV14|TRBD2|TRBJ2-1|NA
TGTGCCAGCAGCCAAGTGGTAGCGGGAGTTGGATACAATGAGCAGTTCTTC
CASSQVVAGVGYNEQFF
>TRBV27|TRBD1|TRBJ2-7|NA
TGTGCCAGCAGTTTAGCGTCAGAGGGGGCGACCGACGAGCAGTACTTC
CASSLASEGATDEQYF
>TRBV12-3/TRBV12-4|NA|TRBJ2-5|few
TGTGCCAGCAGTTGGTGGACTCAATCCCCGGAGACCCAGTACTTC
CASSWWTQSPETQYF
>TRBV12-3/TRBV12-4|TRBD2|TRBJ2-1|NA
TGTGCCAGCAGCCCTGACGGGTGGGGGGGCTCCTACAATGAGCAGTTCTTC
CASSPDGWGGSYNEQFF
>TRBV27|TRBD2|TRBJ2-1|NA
TGTGCCAGCAGTTTATCGATCGAACTAGCGGGAAGCTATGAGCAGTTCTTC
CASSLSIELAGSYEQFF
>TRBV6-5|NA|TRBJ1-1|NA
TGTGCCAGCTACCGACCGCAAGGGGGGAACACTGAAGCTTTCTTT
CASYRPQGGNTEAFF
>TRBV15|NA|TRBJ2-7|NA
TGTGCCACCAGCGAGACTCTTCCCTACGAGCAGTGCTTC
CATSETLPYEQCF
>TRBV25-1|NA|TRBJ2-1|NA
TGTGCCAGCAGTGAACAGGGTCGGAATGAGCAGTTCTTC
CASSEQGRNEQFF
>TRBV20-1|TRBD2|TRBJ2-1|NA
TGCAGTGCTAGAGGGGGGATAGCGGGAGCTCGTTACAATGAGCAGTTCTTC
CSARGGIAGARYNEQFF
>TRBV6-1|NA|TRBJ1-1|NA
TGTGCCAGCAGTGACTGGAACCGGAACCCGAACACTGAAGCTTTCTTT
CASSDWNRNPNTEAFF
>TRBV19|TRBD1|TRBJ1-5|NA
TGTGCCAGTAGTCTCCAGGGGGATAGCAATCAGCCCCAGCATTTT
CASSLQGDSNQPQHF
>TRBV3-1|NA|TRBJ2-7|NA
TGTGCCAGCAGCCAAGTAGGGTCCGGCTACGAGCAGTACTTC
CASSQVGSGYEQYF
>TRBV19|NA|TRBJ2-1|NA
TGTGCCAGTAGTATAACTGACTACAATGAGCAGTTCTTC
CASSITDYNEQFF
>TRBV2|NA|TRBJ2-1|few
TGTGCCAGCAGTGTAGGGGGAGGTCTCAATGAGCAGTTCTTC
CASSVGGGLNEQFF
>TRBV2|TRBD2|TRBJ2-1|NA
TGTGCCAGCAGCCAAGGACTAGCGGCGTACAATGAGCAGTTCTTC
CASSQGLAAYNEQFF
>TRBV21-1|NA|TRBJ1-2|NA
TGTGCCAGCAGCAGGAGGGTCACTGGCTACACCTTC
CASSRRVTGYTF
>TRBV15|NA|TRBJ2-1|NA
TGTGCCACCGGGGAATACCCGTACAATGAGCAGTTCTTC
CATGEYPYNEQFF
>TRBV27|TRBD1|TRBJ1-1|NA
TGTGCCAGCAGTTCACAGGGGGATTACACTGAAGCTTTCTTT
CASSSQGDYTEAFF
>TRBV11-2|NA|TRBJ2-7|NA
TGTGCCAGCAGCTTAAAGAGACAGAAGGACGAGCAGTACTTC
CASSLKRQKDEQYF
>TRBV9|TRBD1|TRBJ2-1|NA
TGTGCCAGCGGACCATTAGACGGGACAGGGGGCAAAGTCCGGTTCTTC
CASGPLDGTGGKVRFF
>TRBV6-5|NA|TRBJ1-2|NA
TGTGCCAGCAGTTACACACCACAGGGAGCTAACTATGGCTACACCTTC
CASSYTPQGANYGYTF
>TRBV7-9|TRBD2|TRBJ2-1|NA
TGTGCCAGCAGCTTACCTACCCGGGGAGTAGCGGGAGTATATGAGCAGTTCTTC
CASSLPTRGVAGVYEQFF
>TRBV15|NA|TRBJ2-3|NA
TGTGCCACCAGCAGAGAGGGCCAGCCGCACGATACGCAGTATTTT
CATSREGQPHDTQYF
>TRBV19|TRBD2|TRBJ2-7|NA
TGTGCCAGTAGGGGTCTAGCGGGAGACGAGCAGTACTTC
CASRGLAGDEQYF